This T cell receptor beta chain was identified in a study of vaccination effects on CD4 cells after COVID-19. In regard to this clone: Its matching antigen is unknown.

Antigen-specific CD4+ T cells were expanded with viral peptide pools in the ViraFEST assay before sequencing. Culturing for roughly 10 days preceded CD4+ T cell isolation. By PCR, the person was confirmed to have had SARS-CoV-2 infection between March and December 2020. Cultures of 2 million or so PBMC per well contained roughly 9.4 IU/ml IL-2 plus 10 ug/ml peptides. HIV-1 Nef peptides, pooled, formed the negative control culture. Method: immunoSEQ multiplex PCR; TCRdb's copy keeps in-frame clones and lacks some. The data contain fewer than 60,000 clones, more than 65% of them singletons. The CDR3 is 12 residues long. Trimming stripped 5 bases from V and 16 bases from J, with 17 bases between. The germline V gene has CDR1 SGHTA and CDR2 FQGNSA. General study findings and limits: Convalescents' post-vaccination spike-reactive clones were chiefly new, vaccine-induced ones.

Sequences were derived from CD4+ T cells from PBMCs cultured with HIV peptides, sampled before COVID-19 vaccination. Described subset: HIV-1 Nef peptide pool negative control/reference culture. The chain carries TRBV7-2 and TRBJ2-2; D tentatively fits TRBD1 or TRBD2 (6 bases each). This TCR came from a human donor who had a prior SARS-CoV-2 infection. CDR3 DNA sequence: TGTGCCAGCAGCATCCCAAGTCCGGGGGCGTTTTTT. Its translation is CASSIPSPGAFF.